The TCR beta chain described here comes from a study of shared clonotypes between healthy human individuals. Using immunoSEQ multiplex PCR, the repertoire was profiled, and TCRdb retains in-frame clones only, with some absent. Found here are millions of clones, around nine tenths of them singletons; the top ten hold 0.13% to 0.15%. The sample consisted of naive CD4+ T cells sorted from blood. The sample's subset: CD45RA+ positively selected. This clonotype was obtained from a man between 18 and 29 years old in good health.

The CDR3 DNA sequence: TGTGCCAGCTCACTTTCTACGGGGTCGAACACTGAAGCTTTCTTT. This codes for CASSLSTGSNTEAFF. The chain couples TRBV18 to TRBJ1-1; D is uncertain. V was trimmed by 4 bases and J by 1 base, leaving 13 bases between them. CDR3 length: 15 amino acids. The germline CDR1 and CDR2 sequences are KGHSH and LQKENI.